The 15 T cell receptor beta chains listed next were all sequenced from one sample in a study of OX40 agonist ivuxolimab in advanced cancers. Sequencing used immunoSEQ multiplex PCR; TCRdb keeps in-frame clones, though not all of them. The profile covers 65,000 to 95,000 clones, with more than 85% appearing a single time and roughly 2% taken by the ten largest. The sequencing used CD4+ or CD8+ T cells sorted from blood, collected in a trial of the OX40 agonist ivuxolimab. Every receptor here comes from an adult with an advanced solid tumor such as melanoma, head and neck, liver or kidney cancer.

V usage is TRBV28 and J usage is TRBJ1-1, with D possibly TRBD1 on 5 matching bases. The CDR3 is 13 residues long. Germline V gives CDR1 MDHEN, CDR2 SYDVKM. V shed 6 bases and J shed 3 bases, with 11 bases lying between them. The CDR3 sequence: CASSTRGDTEAFF. DNA of the CDR3: TGTGCCAGCAGCACCCGGGGGGACACTGAAGCTTTCTTT.

The chain employs TRBV6-1 and TRBJ2-2; 10 bases map to TRBD1. Germline CDR1 is MNHNS and CDR2 is SASEGT. This CDR3 comprises 15 residues. The trim removed 6 bases at V and 3 bases at J, leaving 4 bases unmatched. The CDR3 nucleotides read TGTGCCAGCAGCGGGGACAGGGGATACACCGGGGAGCTGTTTTTT. Its translation is CASSGDRGYTGELFF.

V gene TRBV30 combines with J gene TRBJ2-7; D might be TRBD1 (5 bases). Trimming removed 0 bases at V and 4 bases at J, with 13 bases between. CDR1 GTSNPN and CDR2 SVGIG come from the germline V gene (reference sequence). The CDR3 has 14 residues. CDR3 region: CAWSVIGAHYEQYF. CDR3 coding DNA: TGTGCCTGGAGTGTAATAGGGGCCCATTACGAGCAGTACTTC.

The CDR3, as DNA: TGTGCCAGTAGCCCCTCACAGGGGAACTATGGCTACACCTTC. Protein sequence: CASSPSQGNYGYTF. This sequence joins TRBV19 and TRBJ1-2; TRBD1 agrees at 7 bases. V gave up 6 bases and J gave up 2 bases; unmatched junction bases: 6. The CDR3 loop spans 14 amino acids. The V gene's germline CDR1 is LNHDA and CDR2 SQIVND (reference sequence).

The rearrangement joins TRBV2 to TRBJ2-1; D might be TRBD2 (6 bases). V lost 7 bases and J 7 bases, leaving 14 bases between the germline ends. The CDR3 runs 13 residues. From germline, CDR1 is SNHLY and CDR2 FYNNEI. The CDR3: CASTPRGINEQFF. CDR3 DNA: TGTGCCAGCACCCCTCGGGGGATTAATGAGCAGTTCTTC.

This chain links TRBV7-9 with TRBJ1-5; 7 bases agree with TRBD1. The V gene's germline CDR1 is SEHNR and CDR2 FQNEAQ (reference sequence). Trimming at V came to 5 bases and at J to 2 bases, leaving 3 bases not matched to a gene. The CDR3 covers 14 residues. The chain's CDR3 is CASSHTGGNQPQHF. The DNA for the CDR3 is TGTGCCAGCAGCCATACAGGGGGCAATCAGCCCCAGCATTTT.

This clone has only one observation. This chain uses TRBV11-2 with TRBJ2-5; no firm D call. This CDR3 has 16 residues. Germline-derived CDR1 and CDR2 are SGHAT and FQNNGV. Trimming left V 2 bases short and J 5 bases short, with 18 bases between. The CDR3 DNA is TGTGCCAGCAGCTTAAGACCTCCAAGCTTCTCGGAGACCCAGTACTTC. This codes for CASSLRPPSFSETQYF.

This clone was seen just once. This chain connects TRBV19 to TRBJ2-1, with no clear D. Germline loops: CDR1 LNHDA, CDR2 SQIVND (reference sequence). Trimming removed 6 bases from V and 9 bases from J, with 12 bases in between. This CDR3 contains 12 residues. The CDR3 loop reads CASSIPFGEQFF. CDR3 nucleotide sequence: TGTGCCAGTAGCATTCCATTTGGTGAGCAGTTCTTC.

The J gene is TRBJ2-2, the V gene TRBV28; 8 bases agree with TRBD2. With 8 bases clipped from V and 5 bases from J, the junction kept 10 bases outside the gene matches. This CDR3 spans 15 amino acids. Germline CDR1 MDHEN, CDR2 SYDVKM. The CDR3 nucleotides read TGTGCCAGCCAAGGTGGGACTAGATTTACCGGGGAGCTGTTTTTT. Translated: CASQGGTRFTGELFF.

The rearrangement links TRBV7-9 to TRBJ1-1; 10 nucleotides agree with TRBD1. Germline CDR1 SEHNR, CDR2 FQNEAQ (reference sequence). The CDR3 is 14 residues long. The J segment lost 7 bases and the V segment lost 4 bases, leaving 6 bases of the junction unmatched. The CDR3 spells CASSWGQGQGEAFF. The CDR3, as DNA: TGTGCCAGCAGCTGGGGACAGGGGCAAGGTGAAGCTTTCTTT.

In its sample, this clone was seen a few times. The chain joins TRBV30 to TRBJ1-1; unclear D gene. V lost 0 bases and J 10 bases, leaving 9 bases between the germline ends. Per the germline V gene, CDR1 is GTSNPN and CDR2 is SVGIG (reference sequence). This CDR3 is 11 amino acids long. In DNA form, the CDR3 reads TGTGCCTGGAGTGTGGGAACGGGAGCTTTCTTT. This encodes CAWSVGTGAFF. Looking up the rest from reference TRBV30 and TRBJ1-1 gives the full variable domain: SQTIHQWPATLVQPVGSPLSLECTVEGTSNPNLYWYRQAAGRGLQLLFYSVGIGQISSEVPQNLSASRPQDRQFILSSKKLLLSDSGFYLCAWSVGTGAFFGQGTRLTVV.

The chain carries TRBV6-1 and TRBJ1-1; D is undetermined. Germline V gene lookup returns CDR1 MNHNS and CDR2 SASEGT. The V end was cut by 2 bases, the J end by 4 bases, with 11 bases between. CDR3 length equals 14 residues. The CDR3 protein is CASSEYWATTEAFF. The CDR3 bases are TGTGCCAGCAGTGAATATTGGGCGACCACTGAAGCTTTCTTT.

A single count supports this clone. The chain is built from TRBV15 and TRBJ2-3; TRBD1 might be the D (5 bases). V was shortened by 1 base and J by 6 bases, with 11 bases between the two germline ends. CDR3 length: 14 residues. The germline V gene encodes CDR1 LNHNV and CDR2 YYDKDF (reference sequence). The CDR3 DNA reads TGTGCCACCAGCAGAGGAAGGGGATGGGATACGCAGTATTTT. It translates to CATSRGRGWDTQYF.

The chain links TRBV25-1 to TRBJ2-1, with D hard to call. The CDR3 runs 11 residues. Germline CDR1 is MGHDK and CDR2 is SYGVNS. The germline V and J ends were trimmed by 7 bases and 3 bases, with 4 bases remaining between them. The CDR3 nucleotides read TGTGCCAGCACCTACTACAATGAGCAGTTCTTC. Its translation is CASTYYNEQFF.

This chain links TRBV5-1 with TRBJ2-7; D is ambiguous. The V end lost 3 bases, the J end lost 2 bases, and 12 bases lay between the germline ends. CDR1 is SGHRS, CDR2 YFSETQ, per germline. The CDR3 consists of 14 residues. The CDR3 DNA reads as TGCGCCAGCAGCTCCCAACAAGGGCCCTACGAGCAGTACTTC. Translated, it gives CASSSQQGPYEQYF. The complete variable domain, with remaining parts taken from reference TRBV5-1 and TRBJ2-7, reads KAGVTQTPRYLIKTRGQQVTLSCSPISGHRSVSWYQQTPGQGLQFLFEYFSETQRNKGNFPGRFSGRQFSNSRSEMNVSTLELGDSALYLCASSSQQGPYEQYFGPGTRLTVT.